This TCR beta chain was identified in a study of blood T cell repertoires in COVID-19. Across the whole study: Sites across the United States, Italy and Spain contributed samples from acute and convalescent COVID-19. PBMCs, B-cell-depleted T cells, or T cells provided the cDNA or gDNA that made up the material.

Under the authors' procedure: Reference gene primer amplification gave estimated nucleated cell counts. Clones were sequenced by immunoSEQ multiplex PCR, and TCRdb holds only the in-frame ones, with some missing. The D gene and trimming were derived from the DNA, and the V and J assignments and clone size from that table. This sample yields some 120,000 clones, of which around 87% are seen a single time; roughly 18% belongs to the top ten. In germline, CDR1 is SGHAT, CDR2 FQNNGV. Trimming cost V 5 bases and J 0 bases, with 11 bases left between them. The CDR3 sequence is 15 residues long. V and J are TRBV11-2 and TRBJ2-1; D ambiguous. This TCR was sampled from a woman aged 45-60 years who had recovered from COVID-19. The sequencing input was peripheral blood. The CDR3 nucleotides are TGTGCCAGCAGCCGATCGACTGACTCCTACAATGAGCAGTTCTTC. Its translation is CASSRSTDSYNEQFF.